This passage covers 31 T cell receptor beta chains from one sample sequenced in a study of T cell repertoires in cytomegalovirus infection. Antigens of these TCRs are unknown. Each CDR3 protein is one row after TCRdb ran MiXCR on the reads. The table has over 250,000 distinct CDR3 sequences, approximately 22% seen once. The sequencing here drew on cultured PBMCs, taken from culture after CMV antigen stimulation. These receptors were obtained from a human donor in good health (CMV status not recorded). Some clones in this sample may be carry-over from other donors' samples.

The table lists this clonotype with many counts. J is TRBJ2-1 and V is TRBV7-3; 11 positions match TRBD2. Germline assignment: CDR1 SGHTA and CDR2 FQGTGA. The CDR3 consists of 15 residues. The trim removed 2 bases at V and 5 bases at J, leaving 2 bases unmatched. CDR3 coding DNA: TGTGCCAGCAGCTTAGCACTAGCGGGAGACAATGAGCAGTTCTTC. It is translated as CASSLALAGDNEQFF. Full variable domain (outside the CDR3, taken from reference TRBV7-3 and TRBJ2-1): GAGVSQTPSNKVTEKGKYVELRCDPISGHTALYWYRQSLGQGPEFLIYFQGTGAADDSGLPNDRFFAVRPEGSVSTLKIQRTERGDSAVYLCASSLALAGDNEQFFGPGTRLTVL.

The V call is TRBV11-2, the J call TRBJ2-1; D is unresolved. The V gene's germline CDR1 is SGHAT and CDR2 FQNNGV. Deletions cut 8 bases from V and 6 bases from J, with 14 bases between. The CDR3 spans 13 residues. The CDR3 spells CASLGGAGNEQFF. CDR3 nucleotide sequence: TGTGCCAGCCTCGGTGGAGCCGGCAATGAGCAGTTCTTC. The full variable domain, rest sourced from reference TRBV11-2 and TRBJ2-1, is EAGVAQSPRYKIIEKRQSVAFWCNPISGHATLYWYQQILGQGPKLLIQFQNNGVVDDSQLPKDRFSAERLKGVDSTLKIQPAKLEDSAVYLCASLGGAGNEQFFGPGTRLTVL.

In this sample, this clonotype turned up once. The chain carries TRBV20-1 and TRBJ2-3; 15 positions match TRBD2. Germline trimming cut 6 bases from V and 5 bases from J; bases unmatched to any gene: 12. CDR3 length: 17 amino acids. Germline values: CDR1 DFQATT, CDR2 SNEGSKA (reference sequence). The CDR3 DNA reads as TGCAGTGCCTCCGGACTAGCGGGAGGGCCCATGGGAGATACGCAGTATTTT. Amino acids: CSASGLAGGPMGDTQYF.

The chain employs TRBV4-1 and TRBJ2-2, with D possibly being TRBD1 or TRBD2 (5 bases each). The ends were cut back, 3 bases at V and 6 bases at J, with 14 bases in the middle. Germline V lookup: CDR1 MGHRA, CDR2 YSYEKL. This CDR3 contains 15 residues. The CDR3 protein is CASSQGPASPGELFF. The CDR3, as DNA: TGCGCCAGCAGCCAGGGACCGGCCTCGCCCGGGGAGCTGTTTTTT.

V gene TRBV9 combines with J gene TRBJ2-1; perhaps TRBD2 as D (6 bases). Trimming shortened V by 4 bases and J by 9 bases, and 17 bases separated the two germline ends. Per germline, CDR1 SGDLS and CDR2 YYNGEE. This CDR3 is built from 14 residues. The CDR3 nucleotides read TGTGCCAGCAGCCCCCGCACGGGAGCGGCTGAGCAGTTCTTC. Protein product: CASSPRTGAAEQFF.

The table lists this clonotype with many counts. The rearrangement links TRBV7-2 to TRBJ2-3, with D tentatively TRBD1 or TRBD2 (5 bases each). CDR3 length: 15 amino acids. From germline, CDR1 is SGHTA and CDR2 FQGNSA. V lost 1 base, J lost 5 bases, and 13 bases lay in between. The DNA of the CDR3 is TGTGCCAGCAGCTTAGTAGCAGGGAGCGGAGATACGCAGTATTTT. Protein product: CASSLVAGSGDTQYF.

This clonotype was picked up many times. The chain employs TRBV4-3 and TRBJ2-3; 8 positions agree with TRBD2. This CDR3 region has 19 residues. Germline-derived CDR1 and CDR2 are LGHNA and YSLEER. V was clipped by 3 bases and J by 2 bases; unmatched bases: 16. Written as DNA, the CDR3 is TGCGCCAGCAGCCAGCGGCCCAGGGTAGCGGGACCCCTCACAGATACGCAGTATTTT. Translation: CASSQRPRVAGPLTDTQYF.

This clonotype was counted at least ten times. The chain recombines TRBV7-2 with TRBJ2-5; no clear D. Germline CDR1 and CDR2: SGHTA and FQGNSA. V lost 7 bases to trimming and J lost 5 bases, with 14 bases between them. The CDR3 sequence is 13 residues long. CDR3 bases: TGTGCCAGCACACTCAGCGCGAGGGAGACCCAGTACTTC. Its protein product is CASTLSARETQYF.

The CDR3 spells CASSDEGRQPQHF. The CDR3 DNA reads as TGTGCCAGCAGCGACGAAGGTAGACAGCCCCAGCATTTT. J is TRBJ1-5 and V is TRBV7-9; D ambiguous. The CDR3 has 13 amino acids. Per germline, CDR1 SEHNR and CDR2 FQNEAQ (reference sequence). The V end lost 5 bases, the J end lost 7 bases, and 12 bases lay between the germline ends.

The DNA for the CDR3 is TGTGCCAGCAGCTTACTAGCGAGCATCGAGCAGTACGTC. Its translation is CASSLLASIEQYV. The J gene is TRBJ2-7, the V gene TRBV7-6; perhaps TRBD2 as D (6 bases). This CDR3 is built from 13 residues. Trimming cost V 2 bases and J 6 bases, with 11 bases left between them. Germline CDR1 reads SGHVS; CDR2 reads FNYEAQ.

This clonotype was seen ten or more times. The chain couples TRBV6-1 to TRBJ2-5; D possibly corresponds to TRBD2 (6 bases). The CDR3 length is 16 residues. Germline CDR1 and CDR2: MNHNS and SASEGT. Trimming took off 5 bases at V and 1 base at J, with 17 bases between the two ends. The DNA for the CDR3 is TGTGCCAGCAGTCCTCTCCTAGCGCGATCCCAAGAGACCCAGTACTTC. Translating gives CASSPLLARSQETQYF.

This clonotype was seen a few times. The CDR3 coding sequence is TGCAGCGTTGAAGTGGGACAGGGAGGATATGGCTACACCTTC. Protein product: CSVEVGQGGYGYTF. The V and J genes are TRBV29-1 and TRBJ1-2, with 9 bases fitting TRBD1. V lost 1 base, J lost 5 bases, and 5 bases stayed unmatched. The germline V gene has CDR1 SQVTM and CDR2 ANQGSEA. The CDR3 spans 14 residues.

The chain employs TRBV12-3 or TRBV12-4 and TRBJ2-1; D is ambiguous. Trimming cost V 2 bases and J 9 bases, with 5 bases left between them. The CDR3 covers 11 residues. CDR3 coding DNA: TGTGCCAGCAGTTTAAGTAGTGAGCAGTTCTTC. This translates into CASSLSSEQFF.

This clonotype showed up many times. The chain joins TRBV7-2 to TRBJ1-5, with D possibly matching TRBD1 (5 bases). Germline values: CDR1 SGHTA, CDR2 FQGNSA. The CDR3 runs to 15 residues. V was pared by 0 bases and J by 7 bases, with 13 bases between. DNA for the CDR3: TGTGCCAGCAGCTTAGCGTTAGGGGAGAGCCAGCCCCAGCATTTT. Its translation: CASSLALGESQPQHF.

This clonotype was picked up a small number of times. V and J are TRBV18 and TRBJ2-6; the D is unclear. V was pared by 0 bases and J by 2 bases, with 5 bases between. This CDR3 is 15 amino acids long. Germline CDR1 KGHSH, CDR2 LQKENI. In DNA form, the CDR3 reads TGTGCCAGCTCACCACCTCTGGCTGGGGCCAACGTCCTGACTTTC. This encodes CASSPPLAGANVLTF.

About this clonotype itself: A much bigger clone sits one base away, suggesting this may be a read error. In DNA form, the CDR3 reads TGTGCCAGCTCACCCGAGAGCTCCTGGTATAGCGAAAAACTGTTTTTT. Encoded protein: CASSPESSWYSEKLFF. The chain uses TRBV18 and TRBJ1-4, with unresolved D. This CDR3 is built from 16 residues. Between the trimmed V and J ends, which lost 3 bases and 8 bases, there was a span of 19 bases. From germline, CDR1 is KGHSH and CDR2 LQKENI.

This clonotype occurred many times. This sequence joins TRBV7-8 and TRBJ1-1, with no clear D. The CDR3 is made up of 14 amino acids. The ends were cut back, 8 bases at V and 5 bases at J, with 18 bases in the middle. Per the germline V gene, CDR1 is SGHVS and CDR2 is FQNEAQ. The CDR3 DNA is TGTGCCAGCTCCGGCGGAGGTTCTTGGACTGAAGCTTTCTTT. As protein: CASSGGGSWTEAFF.

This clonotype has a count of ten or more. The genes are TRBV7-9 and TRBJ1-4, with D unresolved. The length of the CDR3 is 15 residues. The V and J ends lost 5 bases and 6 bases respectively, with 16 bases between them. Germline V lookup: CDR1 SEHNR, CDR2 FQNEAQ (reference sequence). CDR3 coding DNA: TGTGCCAGCAGCACCGTAAACGATCGGTATGAAAAACTGTTTTTT. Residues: CASSTVNDRYEKLFF.

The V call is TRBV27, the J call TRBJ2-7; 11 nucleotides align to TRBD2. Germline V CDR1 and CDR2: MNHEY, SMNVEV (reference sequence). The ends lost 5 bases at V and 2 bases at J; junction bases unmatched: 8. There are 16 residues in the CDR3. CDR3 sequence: CASSPQLAGGPYEQYF. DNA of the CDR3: TGTGCCAGCAGTCCTCAGCTAGCGGGAGGTCCCTACGAGCAGTACTTC.

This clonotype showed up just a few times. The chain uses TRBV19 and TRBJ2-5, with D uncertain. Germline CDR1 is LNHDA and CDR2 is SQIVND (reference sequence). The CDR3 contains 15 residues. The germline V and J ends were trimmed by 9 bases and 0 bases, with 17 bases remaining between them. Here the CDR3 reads CARRLVAPYQETQYF. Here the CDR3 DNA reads TGTGCCAGAAGGCTCGTCGCACCGTACCAAGAGACCCAGTACTTC.

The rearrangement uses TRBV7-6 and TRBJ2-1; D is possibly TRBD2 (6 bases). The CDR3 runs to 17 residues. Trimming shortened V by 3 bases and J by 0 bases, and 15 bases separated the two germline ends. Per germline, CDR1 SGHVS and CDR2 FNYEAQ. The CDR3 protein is CASSFPGVMSSYNEQFF. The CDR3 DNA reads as TGTGCCAGCAGCTTTCCGGGAGTCATGAGCTCCTACAATGAGCAGTTCTTC.

CDR3 DNA sequence: TGTGCCAACAGGGGGGCTGGGGCCAACGTCCTGACTTTC. It translates to CANRGAGANVLTF. This sequence joins TRBV12-3 or TRBV12-4 and TRBJ2-6, with 8 bases lining up with TRBD1. The CDR3 runs to 13 residues. The V segment lost 10 bases and the J segment 2 bases; nucleotides outside the gene matches: 1.

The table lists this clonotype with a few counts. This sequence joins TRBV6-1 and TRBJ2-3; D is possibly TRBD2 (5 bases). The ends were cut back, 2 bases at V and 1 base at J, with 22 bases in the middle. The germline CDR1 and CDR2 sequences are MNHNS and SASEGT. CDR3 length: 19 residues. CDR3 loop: CASSEFRDRRSVGTDTQYF. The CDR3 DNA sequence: TGTGCCAGCAGTGAATTCAGAGACCGTCGTAGCGTAGGCACAGATACGCAGTATTTT.

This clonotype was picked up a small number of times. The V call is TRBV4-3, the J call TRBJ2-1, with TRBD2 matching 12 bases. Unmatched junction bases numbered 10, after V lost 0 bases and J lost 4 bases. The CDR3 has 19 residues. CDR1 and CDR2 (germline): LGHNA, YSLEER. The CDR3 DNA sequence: TGCGCCAGCAGCCAAGACGCTAGCGGGAGGGCCATCCCTTACAATGAGCAGTTCTTC. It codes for CASSQDASGRAIPYNEQFF.

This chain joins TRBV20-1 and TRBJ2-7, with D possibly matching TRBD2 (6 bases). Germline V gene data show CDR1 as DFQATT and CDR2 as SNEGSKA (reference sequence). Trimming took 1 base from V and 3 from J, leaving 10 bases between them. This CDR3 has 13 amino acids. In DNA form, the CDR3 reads TGCAGTGCTAGAGGGAGCGGGCTCTACGAGCAGTACGTC. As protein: CSARGSGLYEQYV.

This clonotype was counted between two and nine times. CDR3 sequence: CASRNLTGHNEQFF. The CDR3 DNA reads as TGTGCCAGCAGAAATTTGACAGGCCACAATGAGCAGTTCTTC. This chain links TRBV7-9 with TRBJ2-1, with D possibly TRBD1 on 6 matching bases. The germline V and J ends were trimmed by 6 bases and 5 bases, with 14 bases remaining between them. The germline CDR1 and CDR2 sequences are SEHNR and FQNEAQ (reference sequence). CDR3 length: 14 residues.

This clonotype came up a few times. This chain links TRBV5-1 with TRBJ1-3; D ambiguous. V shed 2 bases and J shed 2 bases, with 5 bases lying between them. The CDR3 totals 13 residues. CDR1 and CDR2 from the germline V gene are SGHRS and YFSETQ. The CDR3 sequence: CASSFTTGNTIYF. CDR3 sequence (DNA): TGCGCCAGCAGCTTTACCACTGGAAACACCATATATTTT.

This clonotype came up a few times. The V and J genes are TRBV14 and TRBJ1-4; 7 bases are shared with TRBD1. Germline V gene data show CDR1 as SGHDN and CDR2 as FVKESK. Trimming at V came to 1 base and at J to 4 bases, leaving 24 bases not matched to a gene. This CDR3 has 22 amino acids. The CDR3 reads CASSQGGPWATDRAGFNEKLFF. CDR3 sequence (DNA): TGTGCCAGCAGCCAAGGGGGTCCATGGGCTACCGACAGGGCGGGCTTTAATGAAAAACTGTTTTTT.

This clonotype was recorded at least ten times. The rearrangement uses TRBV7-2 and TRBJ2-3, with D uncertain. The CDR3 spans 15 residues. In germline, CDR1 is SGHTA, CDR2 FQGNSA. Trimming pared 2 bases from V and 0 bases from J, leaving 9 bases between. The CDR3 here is CASSLSLTSTDTQYF. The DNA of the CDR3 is TGTGCCAGCAGCTTAAGCTTAACTAGCACAGATACGCAGTATTTT. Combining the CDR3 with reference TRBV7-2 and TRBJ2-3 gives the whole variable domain GAGVSQSPSNKVTEKGKDVELRCDPISGHTALYWYRQSLGQGLEFLIYFQGNSAPDKSGLPSDRFSAERTGGSVSTLTIQRTQQEDSAVYLCASSLSLTSTDTQYFGPGTRLTVL.

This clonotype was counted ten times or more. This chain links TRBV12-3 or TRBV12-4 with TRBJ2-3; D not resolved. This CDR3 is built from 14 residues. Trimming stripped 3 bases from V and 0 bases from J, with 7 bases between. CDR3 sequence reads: CASSFSQSTDTQYF. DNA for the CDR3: TGTGCCAGCAGTTTCTCGCAGAGCACAGATACGCAGTATTTT.

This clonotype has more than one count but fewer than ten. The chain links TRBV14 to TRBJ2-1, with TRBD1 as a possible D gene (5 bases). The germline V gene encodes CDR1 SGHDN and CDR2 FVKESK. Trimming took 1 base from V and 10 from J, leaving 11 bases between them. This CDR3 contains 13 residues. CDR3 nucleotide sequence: TGTGCCAGCAGCCAAGGGGGCTTCAGCGAGCAGTTCTTC. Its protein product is CASSQGGFSEQFF. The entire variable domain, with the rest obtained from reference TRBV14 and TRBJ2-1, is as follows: EAGVTQFPSHSVIEKGQTVTLRCDPISGHDNLYWYRRVMGKEIKFLLHFVKESKQDESGMPNNRFLAERTGGTYSTLKVQPAELEDSGVYFCASSQGGFSEQFFGPGTRLTVL.